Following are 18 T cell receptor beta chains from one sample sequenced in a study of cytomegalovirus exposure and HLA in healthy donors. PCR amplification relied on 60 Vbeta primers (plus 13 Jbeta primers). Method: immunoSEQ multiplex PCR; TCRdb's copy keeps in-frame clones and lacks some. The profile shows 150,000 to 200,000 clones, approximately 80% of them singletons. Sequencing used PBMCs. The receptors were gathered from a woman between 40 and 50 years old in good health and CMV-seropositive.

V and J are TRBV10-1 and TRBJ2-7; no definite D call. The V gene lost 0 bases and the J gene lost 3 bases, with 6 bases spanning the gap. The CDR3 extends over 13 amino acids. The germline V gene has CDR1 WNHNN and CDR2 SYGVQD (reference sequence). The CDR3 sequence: CASSESAFYEQYF. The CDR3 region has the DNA TGCGCCAGCAGTGAGTCTGCGTTCTACGAGCAGTACTTC.

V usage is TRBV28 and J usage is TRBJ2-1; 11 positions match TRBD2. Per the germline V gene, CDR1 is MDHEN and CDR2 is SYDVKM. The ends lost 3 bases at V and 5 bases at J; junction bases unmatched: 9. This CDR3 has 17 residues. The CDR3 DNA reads TGTGCCAGCAGTTTGGGGGGTAGCGGGGGGGCTCACAATGAGCAGTTCTTC. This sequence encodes CASSLGGSGGAHNEQFF.

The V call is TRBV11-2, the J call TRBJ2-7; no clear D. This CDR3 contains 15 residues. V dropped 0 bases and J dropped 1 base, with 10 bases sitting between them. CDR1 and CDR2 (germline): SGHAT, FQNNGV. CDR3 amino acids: CASSLDWVGSYEQYF. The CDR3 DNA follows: TGTGCCAGCAGCTTAGACTGGGTCGGGTCCTACGAGCAGTACTTC.

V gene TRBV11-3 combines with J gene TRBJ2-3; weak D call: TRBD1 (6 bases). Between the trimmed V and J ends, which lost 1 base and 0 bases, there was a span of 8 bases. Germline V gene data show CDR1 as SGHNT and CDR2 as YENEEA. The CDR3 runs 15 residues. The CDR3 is CASSLGQASTDTQYF. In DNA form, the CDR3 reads TGTGCCAGCAGCTTAGGACAGGCTAGCACAGATACGCAGTATTTT.

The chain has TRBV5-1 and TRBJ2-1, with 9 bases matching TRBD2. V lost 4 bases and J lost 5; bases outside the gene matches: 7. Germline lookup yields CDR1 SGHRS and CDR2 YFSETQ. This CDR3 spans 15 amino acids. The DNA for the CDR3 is TGCGCCAGCAGCCCGAGCGGGGGGACACACAATGAGCAGTTCTTC. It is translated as CASSPSGGTHNEQFF.

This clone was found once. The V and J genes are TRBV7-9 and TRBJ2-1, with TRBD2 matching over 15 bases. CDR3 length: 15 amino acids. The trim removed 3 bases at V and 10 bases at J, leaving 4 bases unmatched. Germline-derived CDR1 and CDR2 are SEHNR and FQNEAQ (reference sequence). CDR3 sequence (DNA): TGTGCCAGCAGCTTGGGACTAGCGGGAGGTGGAGAGCAGTTCTTC. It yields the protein CASSLGLAGGGEQFF.

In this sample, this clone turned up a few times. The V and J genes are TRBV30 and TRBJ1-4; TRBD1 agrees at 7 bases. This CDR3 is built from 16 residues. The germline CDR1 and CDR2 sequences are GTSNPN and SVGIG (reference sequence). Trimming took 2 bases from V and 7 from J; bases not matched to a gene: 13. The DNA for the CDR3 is TGTGCCTGGAGTCCGACAGGGCGCTCAGTAACTGAAAAACTGTTTTTT. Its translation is CAWSPTGRSVTEKLFF.

The chain's CDR3 is CASSQDGTPGQPQHF. The CDR3 bases are TGCGCCAGCAGCCAGGATGGGACTCCCGGTCAGCCCCAGCATTTT. The rearrangement uses TRBV4-3 and TRBJ1-5; TRBD1 might be the D (5 bases). V dropped 3 bases and J dropped 6 bases, with 15 bases sitting between them. CDR3 size: 15 residues. Looked up from germline, CDR1 is LGHNA and CDR2 is YSLEER.

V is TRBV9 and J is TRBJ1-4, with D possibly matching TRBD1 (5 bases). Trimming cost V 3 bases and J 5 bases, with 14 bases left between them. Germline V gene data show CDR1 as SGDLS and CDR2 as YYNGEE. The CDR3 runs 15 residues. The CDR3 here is CASSGGGGMNEKLFF. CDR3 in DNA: TGTGCCAGCAGCGGGGGGGGAGGGATGAATGAAAAACTGTTTTTT.

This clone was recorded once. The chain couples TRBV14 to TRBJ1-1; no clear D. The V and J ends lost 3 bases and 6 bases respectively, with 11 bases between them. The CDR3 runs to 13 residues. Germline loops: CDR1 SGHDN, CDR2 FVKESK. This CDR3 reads CASSHTWGAEAFF. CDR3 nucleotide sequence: TGTGCCAGCAGCCATACATGGGGAGCTGAAGCTTTCTTT.

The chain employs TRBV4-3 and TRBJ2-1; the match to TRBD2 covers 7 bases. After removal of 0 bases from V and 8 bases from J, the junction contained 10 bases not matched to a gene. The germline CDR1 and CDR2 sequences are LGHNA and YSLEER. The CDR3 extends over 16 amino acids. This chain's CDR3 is CASSQDSNGGSDEQFF. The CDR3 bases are TGCGCCAGCAGCCAAGATAGCAACGGGGGGTCGGATGAGCAGTTCTTC.

The CDR3 region has the DNA TGCAGCGTTGCGGAGGGTTGGGGCTACACCTTC. It translates to CSVAEGWGYTF. The gene calls are TRBV29-1 and TRBJ1-2; D uncertain. CDR3 length: 11 residues. The V end lost 4 bases, the J end lost 8 bases, and 11 bases lay between the germline ends. Germline V gene data show CDR1 as SQVTM and CDR2 as ANQGSEA.

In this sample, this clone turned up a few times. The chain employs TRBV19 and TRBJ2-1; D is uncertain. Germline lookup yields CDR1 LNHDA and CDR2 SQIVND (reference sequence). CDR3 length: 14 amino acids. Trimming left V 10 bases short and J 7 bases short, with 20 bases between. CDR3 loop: CATRGSRRWNEQFF. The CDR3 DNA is TGTGCCACCCGTGGGTCAAGGAGATGGAATGAGCAGTTCTTC.

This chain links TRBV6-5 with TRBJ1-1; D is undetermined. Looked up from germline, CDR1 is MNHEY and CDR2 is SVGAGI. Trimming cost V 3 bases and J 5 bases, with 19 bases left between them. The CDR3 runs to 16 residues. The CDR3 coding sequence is TGTGCCAGCAGTTATGATGGCGCGACCCGGGTGACTGAAGCTTTCTTT. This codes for CASSYDGATRVTEAFF.

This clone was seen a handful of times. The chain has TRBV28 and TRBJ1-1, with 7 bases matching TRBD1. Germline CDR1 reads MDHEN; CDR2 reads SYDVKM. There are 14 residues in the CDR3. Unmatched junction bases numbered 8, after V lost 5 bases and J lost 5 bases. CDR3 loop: CASSVQGWLTEAFF. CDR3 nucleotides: TGTGCCAGCAGTGTACAGGGGTGGTTGACTGAAGCTTTCTTT.

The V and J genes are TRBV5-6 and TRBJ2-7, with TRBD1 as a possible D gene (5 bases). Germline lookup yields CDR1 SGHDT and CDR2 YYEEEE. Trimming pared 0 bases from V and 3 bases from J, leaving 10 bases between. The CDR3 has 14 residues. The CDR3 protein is CASSLGQGRYEQYF. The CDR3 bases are TGTGCCAGCAGCTTGGGGCAGGGTCGCTACGAGCAGTACTTC.

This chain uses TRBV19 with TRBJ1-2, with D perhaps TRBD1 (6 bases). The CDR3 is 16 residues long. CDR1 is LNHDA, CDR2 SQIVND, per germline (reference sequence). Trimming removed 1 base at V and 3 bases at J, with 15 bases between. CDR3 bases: TGTGCCAGTAGTATAGCAACTATCGGGACATACTATGGCTACACCTTC. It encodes CASSIATIGTYYGYTF.

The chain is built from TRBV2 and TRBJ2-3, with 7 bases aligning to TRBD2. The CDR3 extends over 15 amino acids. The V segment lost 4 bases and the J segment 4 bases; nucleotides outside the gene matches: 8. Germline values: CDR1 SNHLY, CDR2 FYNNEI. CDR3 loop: CASSGISGAPDTQYF. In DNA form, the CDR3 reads TGTGCCAGCAGTGGTATCAGCGGGGCCCCAGATACGCAGTATTTT.